What follows are 18 T cell receptor beta chains derived from one specimen sequenced in a study of blood T cell repertoires in COVID-19. The protocol was immunoSEQ multiplex PCR, while the TCRdb copy is restricted to in-frame clones and leaves out a portion. The top ten clones hold around 3.3% of a sample with 93,000 or so clones, about 85% of them seen once. Sample: peripheral blood. These receptors originate from a man aged 45-65 years in a cohort sampled during active COVID-19.

The gene calls are TRBV9 and TRBJ2-1; TRBD1 might be the D (6 bases). In germline, CDR1 is SGDLS, CDR2 YYNGEE. The CDR3 covers 14 residues. Trimming took 3 bases from V and 3 from J, leaving 10 bases between them. CDR3 protein: CASSGDIFYNEQFF. For the CDR3, the DNA is TGTGCCAGCAGCGGGGACATATTCTACAATGAGCAGTTCTTC.

This clone was detected only once. This sequence joins TRBV7-9 and TRBJ2-5; 8 nucleotides agree with TRBD2. Germline V gene lookup returns CDR1 SEHNR and CDR2 FQNEAQ (reference sequence). The length of the CDR3 is 16 residues. Germline trimming cut 5 bases from V and 1 base from J; bases unmatched to any gene: 9. CDR3 in amino acids: CASSRIARGAQETQYF. DNA of the CDR3: TGTGCCAGCAGCCGAATAGCGCGGGGGGCCCAAGAGACCCAGTACTTC.

The genes are TRBV6-6 and TRBJ1-2, with a tentative D call TRBD1 (6 bases). The CDR3 totals 13 residues. In germline, CDR1 is MNHNY, CDR2 SVGAGI (reference sequence). Trimming pared 5 bases from V and 8 bases from J, leaving 15 bases between. The DNA of the CDR3 is TGTGCCAGCAGTCAGGGGACTAAGGAGGGCTACACCTTC. Protein product: CASSQGTKEGYTF.

V usage is TRBV2 and J usage is TRBJ2-3; TRBD2 agrees at 9 bases. After removal of 8 bases from V and 4 bases from J, the junction contained 13 bases not matched to a gene. CDR3 size: 16 residues. CDR1 SNHLY and CDR2 FYNNEI come from the germline V gene. The CDR3 DNA is TGTGCCAGCTCGAATACCGGGACTAGCATCTCAGATACGCAGTATTTT. It specifies CASSNTGTSISDTQYF.

The genes are TRBV6-1 and TRBJ2-3; 9 positions match TRBD1. With V trimmed by 2 bases and J by 3 bases, 6 bases remained unmatched. The CDR3 is made up of 16 amino acids. Germline CDR1 is MNHNS and CDR2 is SASEGT. Here the CDR3 reads CASSELVGTGTDTQYF. The CDR3 region has the DNA TGTGCCAGCAGTGAATTGGTGGGGACAGGGACAGATACGCAGTATTTT.

This rearrangement joins TRBV3-1 (or the pseudogene TRBV3-2) to TRBJ2-5; D unresolved. The CDR3 runs 14 residues. CDR1 and CDR2 (germline): LGHDT, YNNKEL (reference sequence). V was cut by 0 bases and J by 7 bases, with 12 bases left in between. The CDR3 loop is CASSQDLYSGTQYF. CDR3 DNA: TGTGCCAGCAGCCAAGATCTCTACTCCGGGACCCAGTACTTC.

V is TRBV13 and J is TRBJ2-3; D might be TRBD1 (7 bases). Germline V gene sequence: CDR1 PRHDT, CDR2 FYEKMQ (reference sequence). V lost 5 bases to trimming and J lost 2 bases, with 11 bases between them. The CDR3 is 14 residues long. The chain's CDR3 is CASSAGGSTDTQYF. As DNA, the CDR3 is TGTGCCAGCAGCGCAGGGGGGTCCACAGATACGCAGTATTTT. Supplemented by reference TRBV13 and TRBJ2-3, the full variable domain reads AAGVIQSPRHLIKEKRETATLKCYPIPRHDTVYWYQQGPGQDPQFLISFYEKMQSDKGSIPDRFSAQQFSDYHSELNMSSLELGDSALYFCASSAGGSTDTQYFGPGTRLTVL.

Judged by abundance, this clone is medium-sized. The gene calls are TRBV29-1 and TRBJ2-3; a weak D match, TRBD1 (6 bases). CDR3 length: 13 residues. V was clipped by 3 bases and J by 1 base, with 8 bases between them. Per the germline V gene, CDR1 is SQVTM and CDR2 is ANQGSEA. CDR3 in DNA: TGCAGCGTTGATGAGGGGGGCACAGATACGCAGTATTTT. Amino acids: CSVDEGGTDTQYF.

This chain joins TRBV7-9 and TRBJ2-5, with a weak D call TRBD1 (6 bases). CDR3 length: 14 residues. The V and J ends lost 7 bases and 5 bases respectively, with 17 bases between them. Germline loops: CDR1 SEHNR, CDR2 FQNEAQ (reference sequence). CDR3 nucleotide sequence: TGTGCCAGCAAACTTCCAGGGGAGCTGGAGACCCAGTACTTC. Translating it yields CASKLPGELETQYF.

The chain recombines TRBV5-4 with TRBJ2-2, with a weak D call TRBD1 (6 bases). This CDR3 region has 16 residues. V was pared by 2 bases and J by 2 bases, with 13 bases between. The germline V gene has CDR1 SGHNT and CDR2 YYREEE (reference sequence). DNA of the CDR3: TGTGCCAGCAGCTTTGGACAGCAGCGAAACACCGGGGAGCTGTTTTTT. It yields the protein CASSFGQQRNTGELFF.

In nucleotides, the CDR3 is TGTGCCACCTCCGGGACACCGAACACCGGGGAGCTGTTTTTT. Translation: CATSGTPNTGELFF. The V gene is TRBV10-3, the J gene TRBJ2-2, with D possibly being TRBD1 (6 bases). The CDR3 loop spans 14 amino acids. Per germline, CDR1 ENHRY and CDR2 SYGVKD. Trimming pared 10 bases from V and 0 bases from J, leaving 12 bases between.

J is TRBJ1-6 and V is TRBV3-1 (or the pseudogene TRBV3-2), with 7 positions matching TRBD1. The length of the CDR3 is 14 residues. Germline CDR1 LGHDT, CDR2 YNNKEL (reference sequence). J gave up 11 bases and V 1 base, and 5 bases lay outside the gene matches. The CDR3 reads CASSQGRGFAPLHF. The CDR3 DNA reads TGTGCCAGCAGCCAAGGCAGGGGGTTTGCACCCCTCCACTTT.

Notes on this clone: The junction departs from the called germline gene at one end, perhaps through a read error. Other DNA sequences in this specimen translate into the identical CDR3. The chain employs TRBV2 and TRBJ2-2; the match to TRBD1 covers 8 bases. Germline lookup yields CDR1 SNHLY and CDR2 FYNNEI. This CDR3 is built from 14 residues. The DNA of the CDR3 is TGTGCCAGCGGTGACAGGGGCGGGACCGGGGAGCTGTTTTTT. Protein sequence: CASGDRGGTGELFF.

The chain couples TRBV5-4 to TRBJ2-4; D is perhaps TRBD1 (6 bases). Trimming left V 4 bases short and J 1 base short, with 12 bases between. The CDR3 consists of 15 residues. Germline values: CDR1 SGHNT, CDR2 YYREEE (reference sequence). The DNA of the CDR3 is TGTGCCAGCAGCCGCAGTCAGGGGGCCAAAAACATTCAGTACTTC. Translation gives CASSRSQGAKNIQYF.

This chain uses TRBV2 with TRBJ2-7, with a tentative D call TRBD1 (6 bases). CDR1 is SNHLY and CDR2 is FYNNEI in the germline V gene. V lost 5 bases, J lost 1 base, and 9 bases lay in between. The CDR3 has 13 amino acids. The CDR3 nucleotides read TGTGCCAGCAGTCGGGACACTTCCTACGAGCAGTACGTC. Translated: CASSRDTSYEQYV.

In regard to this clone: Germline is not matched at one junction end, which may reflect a read error. J is TRBJ2-7 and V is TRBV9, with 8 bases lining up with TRBD1. CDR1 is SGDLS and CDR2 is YYNGEE in the germline V gene. The CDR3 consists of 11 residues. The CDR3 sequence: CASSVTGTGVF. The CDR3 coding sequence is TGTGCCAGCAGCGTAACCGGGACAGGTGTCTTC. The full variable domain, rest sourced from reference TRBV9 and TRBJ2-7, is DSGVTQTPKHLITATGQRVTLRCSPRSGDLSVYWYQQSLDQGLQFLIQYYNGEERAKGNILERFSAQQFPDLHSELNLSSLELGDSALYFCASSVTGTGVFGPGTRLTVT.

The gene calls are TRBV19 and TRBJ1-6; D call uncertain. CDR1 is LNHDA and CDR2 is SQIVND in the germline V gene (reference sequence). V dropped 1 base and J dropped 5 bases, with 12 bases sitting between them. This CDR3 comprises 16 residues. Written as DNA, the CDR3 is TGTGCCAGTAGTATAGTGCGGCAGCTTCATAATTCACCCCTCCACTTT. Amino acids: CASSIVRQLHNSPLHF.

This rearrangement joins TRBV27 to TRBJ2-1; 13 bases agree with TRBD2. Germline V lookup: CDR1 MNHEY, CDR2 SMNVEV (reference sequence). The junction had 10 bases not matched to a gene; V was cut back by 7 bases and J by 10 bases. The CDR3 contains 15 residues. CDR3 protein: CASTQLAGGPDEQFF. DNA of the CDR3: TGTGCCAGCACCCAACTAGCGGGGGGGCCTGACGAGCAGTTCTTC.